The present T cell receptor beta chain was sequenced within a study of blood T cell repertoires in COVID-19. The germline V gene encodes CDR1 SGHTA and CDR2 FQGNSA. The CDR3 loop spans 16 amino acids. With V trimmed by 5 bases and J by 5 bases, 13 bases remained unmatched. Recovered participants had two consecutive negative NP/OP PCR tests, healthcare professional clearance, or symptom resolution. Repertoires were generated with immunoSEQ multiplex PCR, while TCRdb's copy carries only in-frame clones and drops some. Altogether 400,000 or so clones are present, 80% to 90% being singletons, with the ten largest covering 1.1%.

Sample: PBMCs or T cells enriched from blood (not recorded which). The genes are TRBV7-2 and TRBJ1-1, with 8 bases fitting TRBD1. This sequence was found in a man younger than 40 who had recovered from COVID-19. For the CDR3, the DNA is TGTGCCAGCAGCCAAGGGGCAGGGGGCGCAATGACTGAAGCTTTCTTT. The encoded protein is CASSQGAGGAMTEAFF.